Presented here are 10 T cell receptor beta chains from one specimen sequenced in a study of blood T cell repertoires in COVID-19. The assay was immunoSEQ multiplex PCR, and TCRdb's table has in-frame clones only and misses some. The sample includes hundreds of thousands of clones, around nine tenths of them seen just once. Sample: PBMCs or T cells enriched from blood (not recorded which). The source of these receptors is a woman aged 50 to 60 who had recovered from COVID-19.

This sequence joins TRBV5-1 and TRBJ2-3, with 9 bases that match TRBD2. The trim removed 0 bases at V and 2 bases at J, leaving 4 bases unmatched. This CDR3 spans 16 amino acids. Germline V gene sequence: CDR1 SGHRS, CDR2 YFSETQ. Written as DNA, the CDR3 is TGCGCCAGCAGCTTGGATGGACTAGCGCCCACAGATACGCAGTATTTT. Translation gives CASSLDGLAPTDTQYF.

The V gene is TRBV19, the J gene TRBJ2-3, with 9 bases fitting TRBD2. V shed 6 bases, J shed 3 bases, and the junction held 4 bases outside the gene matches. The CDR3 has 14 amino acids. Germline V gene data show CDR1 as LNHDA and CDR2 as SQIVND (reference sequence). CDR3 DNA sequence: TGTGCCAGTAGCAAGACTAGCGGTACAGATACGCAGTATTTT. This encodes CASSKTSGTDTQYF.

The chain's CDR3 is CASSTGGGGQPQHF. CDR3 nucleotide sequence: TGTGCCAGCAGCACGGGGGGTGGGGGGCAGCCCCAGCATTTT. The chain recombines TRBV27 with TRBJ1-5, with D perhaps TRBD1 (5 bases). The V gene's germline CDR1 is MNHEY and CDR2 SMNVEV (reference sequence). V shed 6 bases and J shed 7 bases, with 16 bases lying between them. The CDR3 is 14 residues long.

The CDR3 is CASSFPRTGWGVGTGELFF. The CDR3 nucleotides read TGTGCCAGCAGCTTCCCAAGGACAGGGTGGGGTGTTGGCACCGGGGAGCTGTTTTTT. This sequence joins TRBV5-5 and TRBJ2-2; TRBD1 agrees at 8 bases. This CDR3 contains 19 residues. The V gene's germline CDR1 is SGHKS and CDR2 YYEKEE (reference sequence). Germline trimming cut 2 bases from V and 4 bases from J; bases unmatched to any gene: 16.

V and J are TRBV19 and TRBJ2-1; weak D call: TRBD2 (5 bases). The germline V and J ends were trimmed by 4 bases and 2 bases, with 9 bases remaining between them. Germline V gene sequence: CDR1 LNHDA, CDR2 SQIVND (reference sequence). There are 14 residues in the CDR3. The CDR3, as DNA: TGTGCCAGTAGTACACCAGCGGCCTACAATGAGCAGTTCTTC. This encodes CASSTPAAYNEQFF.

This clone qualifies as large (0.1 to 1%). The V and J genes are TRBV7-6 and TRBJ1-2; no reliable D call. Germline CDR1 and CDR2: SGHVS and FNYEAQ. This CDR3 spans 14 amino acids. V gave up 5 bases and J gave up 4 bases, with 14 bases separating them. DNA for the CDR3: TGTGCCAGCAGCCGAATCAGCCGAGGCTATGGCTACACCTTC. Its translation: CASSRISRGYGYTF.

CDR3 sequence reads: CASSYSGSSYEQFF. CDR3 in DNA: TGCGCCAGCAGTTATAGCGGGAGTTCCTATGAGCAGTTCTTC. V is TRBV5-1 and J is TRBJ2-1; 9 nucleotides agree with TRBD2. Losses at the gene ends were 5 bases for V and 8 bases for J; bases not matched to a gene: 8. Germline CDR1 is SGHRS and CDR2 is YFSETQ. The CDR3 is 14 amino acids.

J is TRBJ1-1 and V is TRBV29-1; D uncertain. This CDR3 contains 13 residues. Germline V gene lookup returns CDR1 SQVTM and CDR2 ANQGSEA. Deletions cut 6 bases from V and 1 base from J, with 12 bases between. CDR3 residues: CSVRHSGNTEAFF. CDR3 bases: TGCAGCGTCCGACACTCAGGGAACACTGAAGCTTTCTTT.

The table lists this clone with a count of one. The V gene is TRBV7-2, the J gene TRBJ2-7; TRBD1 agrees at 7 bases. Germline V gene lookup returns CDR1 SGHTA and CDR2 FQGNSA. J was trimmed by 2 bases and V by 0 bases; bases with no gene match: 7. The CDR3 has 16 amino acids. Written as DNA, the CDR3 is TGTGCCAGCAGCTTAGCCGGACAGGTCACGACCTACGAGCAGTACTTC. This encodes CASSLAGQVTTYEQYF. Using reference TRBV7-2 and TRBJ2-7 for the parts outside the CDR3, the full variable domain is GAGVSQSPSNKVTEKGKDVELRCDPISGHTALYWYRQSLGQGLEFLIYFQGNSAPDKSGLPSDRFSAERTGGSVSTLTIQRTQQEDSAVYLCASSLAGQVTTYEQYFGPGTRLTVT.

The chain combines TRBV10-3 with TRBJ1-4; D perhaps matches TRBD1 (5 bases). Germline CDR1 reads ENHRY; CDR2 reads SYGVKD. There are 14 residues in the CDR3. V lost 0 bases to trimming and J lost 4 bases, with 6 bases between them. CDR3 residues: CAISESGVNEKLFF. CDR3 in DNA: TGTGCCATCAGTGAGTCAGGGGTTAATGAAAAACTGTTTTTT.